Given below is one TCR beta chain in context. After removal of 2 bases from V and 5 bases from J, the junction contained 3 bases not matched to a gene. CDR1 SGHRS and CDR2 YFSETQ come from the germline V gene. The CDR3 runs to 15 residues. The sample is drawn from a study of early T cells in non-severe SARS-CoV-2 infection. Individual cDNA molecules carried attached unique molecular identifiers. Each CDR3 protein gets one entry after TCRdb re-called the 5' RACE reads with MiXCR. The sample includes tens of thousands of distinct CDR3 sequences, more than 9% of them seen just once. V is TRBV5-1 and J is TRBJ2-3; TRBD2 agrees at 12 bases. This receptor was taken from an adult who was a healthcare worker with PCR-confirmed SARS-CoV-2 infection or an uninfected control (not recorded which). The sequencing input was whole blood. The CDR3: CASSLTSGRIDTQYF. Written as DNA, the CDR3 is TGCGCCAGCAGCTTAACTAGCGGGAGGATAGATACGCAGTATTTT.